Listed here are 20 T cell receptor beta chains from one sample, sequenced in a study of spatial heterogeneity in lung cancer. TCRdb analysed the 5' RACE reads with MiXCR anew, one entry per CDR3 protein. The data contain around 30,000 distinct CDR3 sequences, around 5.8% of them singletons. As for time point: blood at routine non-recurrence follow-up after resection. The sequenced material consisted of unsorted whole RNA from tumor, nontumor lung or frozen PBMC. The source material was PBMCs, sampled at follow-up. Receptor source: a male donor with early-stage non-small cell lung cancer.

This clonotype was picked up many times. The V gene is TRBV20-1, the J gene TRBJ2-7; D possibly corresponds to TRBD1 (6 bases). Germline-derived CDR1 and CDR2 are DFQATT and SNEGSKA (reference sequence). Trimming pared 5 bases from V and 7 bases from J, leaving 18 bases between. The CDR3 sequence is 13 residues long. This chain's CDR3 is CSAGRTAFGEQYF. CDR3 DNA: TGCAGTGCTGGGCGGACAGCTTTCGGGGAGCAGTACTTC.

This clonotype occurred many times. The J gene is TRBJ1-6, the V gene TRBV6-5; D perhaps matches TRBD1 (5 bases). CDR3 length equals 16 residues. CDR1 MNHEY and CDR2 SVGAGI come from the germline V gene. V shed 0 bases and J shed 8 bases, with 14 bases lying between them. The CDR3 region is CASSYSLQAWDSPLHF. The CDR3 nucleotides read TGTGCCAGCAGTTACTCCTTACAGGCTTGGGATTCACCCCTCCACTTT.

This clonotype was detected a few times. J is TRBJ2-1 and V is TRBV7-2, with no clear D. In germline, CDR1 is SGHTA, CDR2 FQGNSA. The CDR3 is 13 amino acids. V shed 2 bases and J shed 8 bases, with 10 bases lying between them. In DNA form, the CDR3 reads TGTGCCAGCAGCTTACCCCAACTTGATGAGCAGTTCTTC. Protein product: CASSLPQLDEQFF.

This clonotype was counted ten times or more. The chain has TRBV11-2 and TRBJ2-5; possible D gene TRBD2, 5 bases. V was clipped by 1 base and J by 4 bases, with 7 bases between them. This CDR3 has 13 amino acids. CDR1 is SGHAT and CDR2 is FQNNGV in the germline V gene. Here the CDR3 DNA reads TGTGCCAGCAGCTTAGGAGGGAGAGAGACCCAGTACTTC. This sequence encodes CASSLGGRETQYF.

The V gene is TRBV12-3 or TRBV12-4, the J gene TRBJ1-2; TRBD1 matches at 7 bases. The J segment lost 4 bases and the V segment lost 10 bases, leaving 9 bases of the junction unmatched. CDR3 length: 13 residues. CDR3 bases: TGTGCCACCTTGGACAGGACAGGCTATGGCTACACCTTC. Its translation: CATLDRTGYGYTF.

J is TRBJ2-3 and V is TRBV20-1; maybe TRBD2 (6 bases). Trimming cost V 0 bases and J 6 bases, with 10 bases left between them. Germline V gives CDR1 DFQATT, CDR2 SNEGSKA (reference sequence). The CDR3 sequence is 13 residues long. CDR3 region: CSAREAGRDTQYF. For the CDR3, the DNA is TGCAGTGCTAGAGAGGCGGGGAGGGATACGCAGTATTTT.

This clonotype has a count of ten or more. The chain recombines TRBV6-6 with TRBJ2-7; 7 positions match TRBD2. From germline, CDR1 is MNHNY and CDR2 SVGAGI (reference sequence). V lost 6 bases, J lost 10 bases, and 12 bases stayed unmatched. The CDR3 is made up of 13 amino acids. CDR3 bases: TGTGCCAGCAGCCACGGCCCGGGACTAATACAGTACGTC. This translates into CASSHGPGLIQYV.

Regarding this clonotype: Here the CDR3 omits its conserved ending phenylalanine or tryptophan, so a read error is the likely source. The chain couples TRBV3-1 to TRBJ2-5, with unresolved D. Germline V lookup: CDR1 LGHDT, CDR2 YNNKEL (reference sequence). V was trimmed by 4 bases and J by 4 bases, leaving 4 bases between them. The CDR3 extends over 11 amino acids. CDR3 coding DNA: TGTGCCAGCAGCCTGCGAGAGACCCAGTACTTG. This encodes CASSLRETQYL.

This clonotype appeared many times. The V and J genes are TRBV7-2 and TRBJ2-4; D uncertain. V lost 5 bases to trimming and J lost 9 bases, with 23 bases between them. The CDR3 runs 16 residues. Germline CDR1 is SGHTA and CDR2 is FQGNSA. The CDR3 protein is CASSPDSSANRPIQYF. The CDR3 nucleotides are TGTGCCAGCAGCCCAGACTCATCGGCCAACCGTCCCATTCAGTACTTC.

Ten or more counts support this clonotype. The chain carries TRBV7-9 and TRBJ1-1, with unresolved D. V gave up 5 bases and J gave up 7 bases, with 11 bases separating them. Looked up from germline, CDR1 is SEHNR and CDR2 is FQNEAQ (reference sequence). This CDR3 has 12 amino acids. The CDR3 reads CASSLSGREAFF. In DNA form, the CDR3 reads TGTGCCAGCAGCCTTAGTGGGCGTGAAGCTTTCTTT. The variable domain in full, with the rest retrieved from reference TRBV7-9 and TRBJ1-1, is DTGVSQNPRHKITKRGQNVTFRCDPISEHNRLYWYRQTLGQGPEFLTYFQNEAQLEKSRLLSDRFSAERPKGSFSTLEIQRTEQGDSAMYLCASSLSGREAFFGQGTRLTVV.

This clonotype showed up just a few times. The chain has TRBV6-5 and TRBJ1-1; no clear D. Trimming removed 0 bases from V and 2 bases from J, with 7 bases in between. CDR1 is MNHEY and CDR2 is SVGAGI in the germline V gene. This CDR3 has 14 residues. The CDR3 nucleotides are TGTGCCAGCAGTTACTCGGTGGGAAACACTGAAGCTTTCTTT. It specifies CASSYSVGNTEAFF.

This clonotype was seen repeatedly, ten times or more. This chain uses TRBV20-1 with TRBJ1-6; 8 nucleotides line up with TRBD1. V lost 1 base and J lost 7; bases outside the gene matches: 9. CDR1 DFQATT and CDR2 SNEGSKA come from the germline V gene (reference sequence). The CDR3 loop spans 16 amino acids. CDR3 DNA sequence: TGCAGTGCTAGAGTATCCGGGACAGGTTACAATTCACCCCTCCACTTT. This encodes CSARVSGTGYNSPLHF.

This clonotype was detected only a few times. The V and J genes are TRBV28 and TRBJ1-1; a weak D match, TRBD1 (5 bases). V was pared by 10 bases and J by 1 base, with 7 bases between. This CDR3 region has 11 residues. Germline V gene data show CDR1 as MDHEN and CDR2 as SYDVKM. In nucleotides, the CDR3 is TGTGCCACCGGACAGAACACTGAAGCTTTCTTT. Its translation is CATGQNTEAFF.

This clonotype was recorded at least ten times. J is TRBJ1-5 and V is TRBV9; the D is unclear. This CDR3 is built from 14 residues. Germline CDR1 is SGDLS and CDR2 is YYNGEE. Trimming left V 3 bases short and J 6 bases short, with 13 bases between. This CDR3 reads CASSAEGRLQPQHF. The CDR3 DNA reads as TGTGCCAGCAGCGCTGAGGGTCGTCTTCAGCCCCAGCATTTT. Filled out from reference TRBV9 and TRBJ1-5, the complete variable domain reads DSGVTQTPKHLITATGQRVTLRCSPRSGDLSVYWYQQSLDQGLQFLIQYYNGEERAKGNILERFSAQQFPDLHSELNLSSLELGDSALYFCASSAEGRLQPQHFGDGTRLSIL.

The table lists this clonotype with a few counts. The rearrangement links TRBV9 to TRBJ2-2; TRBD2 aligns across 14 bases. V shed 2 bases, J shed 4 bases, and the junction held 7 bases outside the gene matches. The V gene's germline CDR1 is SGDLS and CDR2 YYNGEE. CDR3 size: 18 residues. DNA of the CDR3: TGTGCCAGCAGCGTCGAGACTAGCGGGGGGGAATCCACCGGGGAGCTGTTTTTT. It encodes CASSVETSGGESTGELFF.

This clonotype appeared many times. The chain is built from TRBV18 and TRBJ1-3; D may be TRBD1 (6 bases). The CDR3 spans 17 residues. Germline-derived CDR1 and CDR2 are KGHSH and LQKENI. V was trimmed by 1 base and J by 0 bases, leaving 13 bases between them. In DNA form, the CDR3 reads TGTGCCAGCTCACCACGCGGACAGAAATCCTCTGGAAACACCATATATTTT. Amino acids: CASSPRGQKSSGNTIYF.

This clonotype was counted many times. The V and J genes are TRBV10-3 and TRBJ2-3; 12 bases are shared with TRBD1. Trimming removed 8 bases from V and 5 bases from J; junction bases left unmatched: 5. CDR1 ENHRY and CDR2 SYGVKD come from the germline V gene. This CDR3 comprises 14 residues. CDR3 loop: CAIGGQGAGDTQYF. The CDR3, as DNA: TGTGCCATCGGGGGACAGGGGGCTGGAGATACGCAGTATTTT.

This clonotype was seen repeatedly, ten times or more. The chain carries TRBV28 and TRBJ2-7; D is ambiguous. Germline lookup yields CDR1 MDHEN and CDR2 SYDVKM. The CDR3 spans 12 residues. The V gene lost 6 bases and the J gene lost 2 bases, with 8 bases spanning the gap. The CDR3 DNA follows: TGTGCCAGCAGCTCTTCTACCTACGAGCAGTACGTC. Its translation is CASSSSTYEQYV.

This clonotype was observed many times. This rearrangement joins TRBV4-3 to TRBJ1-1; 7 bases match TRBD1. CDR1 LGHNA and CDR2 YSLEER come from the germline V gene. V lost 0 bases and J lost 4; bases outside the gene matches: 8. The CDR3 is 16 residues long. The CDR3 is CASSQDDNRGFTEAFF. In nucleotides, the CDR3 is TGCGCCAGCAGCCAAGATGATAACAGGGGTTTCACTGAAGCTTTCTTT.

By sample fraction, this clonotype is large. The rearrangement links TRBV9 to TRBJ1-2; TRBD1 matches at 9 bases. The CDR3 totals 15 residues. J gave up 4 bases and V 0 bases, and 4 bases lay outside the gene matches. Germline V lookup: CDR1 SGDLS, CDR2 YYNGEE. The CDR3 nucleotides are TGTGCCAGCAGCGTAGAACAGGGGGCAATCTATGGCTACACCTTC. Protein sequence: CASSVEQGAIYGYTF.